Listed below are T cell receptor beta chains from one sample, sequenced in a study of control samples from healthy donors and cancer patients. Libraries were prepared by immunoSEQ multiplex PCR; TCRdb keeps only in-frame clonotypes and omits some of them. The table shows tens of thousands of clones, with 80% to 95% occurring only once. Sample: blood. These receptors came from a woman aged 50 to 60 in good health. Both conserved end residues are part of each CDR3. The D gene is left open where the match is weak. Only some rows state a clone size, as once, few, many or a class for expanded clones.

CASSFSGGSGQPQHF TGTGCCAGCAGTTTTTCGGGGGGCTCTGGTCAGCCCCAGCATTTT - TRBJ1-5 15 TRBV28 -
CASSEWGKGGETQYF TGCGCCAGCAGTGAGTGGGGGAAGGGGGGAGAGACCCAGTACTTC - TRBJ2-5 15 TRBV10-2 -
CASGAQSTGGEQYF TGTGCTAGTGGTGCCCAGAGTACAGGAGGCGAGCAGTACTTC - TRBJ2-7 14 TRBV12-5 few
CSGRTDNNSPLHF TGCAGCGGCCGGACAGATAATAATTCACCCCTCCACTTT - TRBJ1-6 13 TRBV29-1 -
CASSLGALAGGGDEQYF TGTGCCAGCAGCTTAGGGGCACTAGCGGGGGGCGGGGACGAGCAGTACTTC TRBD2 TRBJ2-7 17 TRBV7-6 -
CASSQPPRGTSALYNEQFF TGTGCCAGCAGCCAACCCCCAAGGGGGACTAGCGCCTTGTACAATGAGCAGTTCTTC TRBD2 TRBJ2-1 19 TRBV14 -
CASSPGPKNIQYF TGTGCCAGCAGCCCAGGACCCAAAAACATTCAGTACTTC - TRBJ2-4 13 TRBV7-8 -
CASSYSVRRSHTDTQYF TGTGCCAGCAGTTACTCGGTTCGACGTTCCCACACAGATACGCAGTATTTT - TRBJ2-3 17 TRBV6-2/TRBV6-3 -
CASSLTGGHRETQYF TGTGCCAGCAGCTTGACAGGGGGCCATCGGGAGACCCAGTACTTC TRBD1 TRBJ2-5 15 TRBV5-6 -
CASSTTGDVYEQYF TGTGCCAGCAGCACGACAGGTGATGTCTACGAGCAGTACTTC - TRBJ2-7 14 TRBV9 -
CASSAEGENIQYF TGCGCCAGCAGCGCCGAGGGCGAAAACATTCAGTACTTC - TRBJ2-4 13 TRBV5-1 -
CSVARPVPGELFF TGCAGCGTTGCCCGGCCGGTCCCCGGGGAGCTGTTTTTT - TRBJ2-2 13 TRBV29-1 once
CASSTSGTRSTGELFF TGCGCCAGCAGCACGTCCGGGACTAGGTCTACCGGGGAGCTGTTTTTT TRBD2 TRBJ2-2 16 TRBV5-1 -
CASSPGPTRPQHF TGTGCCAGCAGTCCCGGCCCTACCCGGCCCCAGCATTTT - TRBJ1-5 13 TRBV6-5 -
CATSRDGRPQHF TGTGCCACCAGCAGAGATGGGCGGCCCCAGCATTTT - TRBJ1-5 12 TRBV15 -
CASSPSTGYHSPLHF TGTGCCAGCAGTCCTTCTACAGGGTATCATTCACCCCTCCACTTT - TRBJ1-6 15 TRBV28 -
CSAKGTGNSPLHF TGCAGCGCGAAGGGGACAGGGAATTCACCCCTCCACTTT TRBD1 TRBJ1-6 13 TRBV29-1 -
CASSHGGPGNEKLFF TGTGCCAGCAGCCATGGGGGGCCGGGAAATGAAAAACTGTTTTTT - TRBJ1-4 15 TRBV6-6 -